The present T cell receptor beta chain was sequenced within a study of blood T cells in healthy people across ages. In the study overall: Template switching retrieved approximately one barcoded beta molecule for each two T cells. Study findings and constraints: A greater number of naive CD4+ cells and higher diversity distinguished long-lived donors from aged donors. The lack of PBMC sorting stopped any conclusive naive versus antigen-experienced comparison.

To note about this clonotype: Its antigen is currently unknown.

Germline CDR1 and CDR2: SGHRS and YFSETQ. The CDR3 spans 14 residues. Next came a second PCR, run for about 7 to 12 cycles, which used a sample-barcoded 5' primer along with a J-beta primer mix. TCRdb analysed the 5' RACE reads with MiXCR anew, one entry per CDR3 protein. In the table there are hundreds of thousands of distinct CDR3 sequences, about 48% of which are singletons. This TCR derives from an elderly man in good health. The chain has TRBV5-1 and TRBJ2-5; D is tentatively TRBD1 or TRBD2 (5 bases each). TRBJ2-7 matches the DNA end more closely, so the J call is doubtful. The sequenced sample consisted of blood. CDR3: CASSSHGADGEQYF. The CDR3 region has the DNA TGCGCCAGCAGCAGCCACGGGGCTGACGGCGAGCAGTACTTC.